One and the same sample provided the 21 T cell receptor beta chains below, sequenced in a study of shared clonotypes between healthy human individuals. Measured with immunoSEQ multiplex PCR; TCRdb has only the in-frame clones, and not every one. The sample consists of about 960,000 clones, 60% to 85% of them appearing once. Sequenced material: memory CD4+ T cells sorted from blood. The sample's subset: CD45RA-negative fraction. These receptors came from a man younger than 35 in good health.

This rearrangement joins TRBV29-1 to TRBJ2-2; D possibly corresponds to TRBD1 (6 bases). The germline V gene has CDR1 SQVTM and CDR2 ANQGSEA. The CDR3 is 12 amino acids. Trimming stripped 2 bases from V and 9 bases from J, with 10 bases between. The CDR3 loop is CSVERGGRELFF. The CDR3 DNA reads TGCAGCGTTGAACGTGGGGGCCGGGAGCTGTTTTTT.

The chain is built from TRBV19 and TRBJ2-3; the D is unclear. The CDR3 extends over 14 amino acids. The germline CDR1 and CDR2 sequences are LNHDA and SQIVND (reference sequence). The ends were cut back, 3 bases at V and 1 base at J, with 8 bases in the middle. CDR3 residues: CASSIRQGTDTQYF. As DNA, the CDR3 is TGTGCCAGTAGTATTAGGCAGGGCACAGATACGCAGTATTTT.

In its sample, this clone was seen a few times. The chain carries TRBV11-2 and TRBJ2-5, with D possibly TRBD1 on 6 matching bases. V gave up 1 base and J gave up 5 bases, with 14 bases separating them. The CDR3 loop spans 15 amino acids. Germline V lookup: CDR1 SGHAT, CDR2 FQNNGV. CDR3 protein: CASSLGIGGVETQYF. The CDR3 DNA is TGTGCCAGCAGCTTAGGAATAGGGGGAGTGGAGACCCAGTACTTC.

The chain carries TRBV5-6 and TRBJ2-3; D uncertain. Germline loops: CDR1 SGHDT, CDR2 YYEEEE. The CDR3 extends over 14 amino acids. Trimming shortened V by 0 bases and J by 8 bases, and 13 bases separated the two germline ends. CDR3 DNA sequence: TGTGCCAGCAGCTTGGCATCGATTCGGGTTACGCAGTATTTT. It codes for CASSLASIRVTQYF.

The V call is TRBV27, the J call TRBJ2-7, with 7 positions matching TRBD2. The V gene's germline CDR1 is MNHEY and CDR2 SMNVEV (reference sequence). The CDR3 spans 15 residues. Losses at the gene ends were 4 bases for V and 3 bases for J; bases not matched to a gene: 9. DNA for the CDR3: TGTGCCAGCAGTTCGACTAGCTTGGGATTCTACGAGCAGTACTTC. Its translation is CASSSTSLGFYEQYF.

V is TRBV28 and J is TRBJ2-2; 8 positions match TRBD1. Germline V CDR1 and CDR2: MDHEN, SYDVKM. The CDR3 is 15 amino acids. V lost 5 bases, J lost 6 bases, and 8 bases stayed unmatched. This CDR3 is CASSRTGRVSGELFF. In DNA form, the CDR3 reads TGTGCCAGCAGTCGGACAGGGCGTGTGTCCGGGGAGCTGTTTTTT.

V gene TRBV18 combines with J gene TRBJ1-3; weak D call: TRBD1 (5 bases). V shed 1 base and J shed 0 bases, with 10 bases lying between them. Germline V lookup: CDR1 KGHSH, CDR2 LQKENI. CDR3 length: 16 residues. CDR3 protein: CASSPLSGNSGNTIYF. DNA of the CDR3: TGTGCCAGCTCACCACTCTCAGGGAACTCTGGAAACACCATATATTTT.

This clone appeared once. The chain is built from TRBV7-9 and TRBJ2-5, with 11 positions matching TRBD2. The CDR3 has 14 amino acids. Germline lookup yields CDR1 SEHNR and CDR2 FQNEAQ (reference sequence). Trimming took 3 bases from V and 4 from J; bases not matched to a gene: 1. The CDR3 loop is CASSFGTSGETQYF. The CDR3 region has the DNA TGTGCCAGCAGCTTCGGGACTAGCGGAGAGACCCAGTACTTC.

The rearrangement uses TRBV7-2 and TRBJ2-1; D ambiguous. The V and J ends lost 5 bases and 9 bases respectively, with 8 bases between them. Germline CDR1 and CDR2: SGHTA and FQGNSA. The CDR3 is 11 residues long. CDR3 in amino acids: CASSDDAEQFF. The CDR3 coding sequence is TGTGCCAGCAGCGATGACGCTGAGCAGTTCTTC.

The table lists this clone with a count of one. This chain connects TRBV6-5 to TRBJ1-6; 8 nucleotides match TRBD1. This CDR3 has 15 amino acids. CDR1 MNHEY and CDR2 SVGAGI come from the germline V gene. Unmatched junction bases numbered 6, after V lost 4 bases and J lost 7 bases. This CDR3 is CASSFDRGPNSPLHF. CDR3 coding DNA: TGTGCCAGCAGTTTCGACAGGGGCCCCAATTCACCCCTCCACTTT.

This clone was picked up a small number of times. The chain links TRBV6-6 to TRBJ2-1; 9 nucleotides agree with TRBD2. This CDR3 region has 15 residues. Germline-derived CDR1 and CDR2 are MNHNY and SVGAGI (reference sequence). The trim removed 6 bases at V and 4 bases at J, leaving 7 bases unmatched. CDR3 region: CASRDGTSSYNEQFF. CDR3 in DNA: TGTGCCAGCAGGGACGGGACTAGCAGTTACAATGAGCAGTTCTTC.

This clone was seen a single time. Other DNA sequences in this sample translate to the same CDR3. The chain employs TRBV18 and TRBJ2-5; no clear D. CDR1 is KGHSH and CDR2 is LQKENI in the germline V gene. The length of the CDR3 is 13 residues. Trimming took 0 bases from V and 5 from J, leaving 7 bases between them. The CDR3 coding sequence is TGTGCCAGCTCACCACCCGGTCGGGAGACCCAGTACTTC. It yields the protein CASSPPGRETQYF.

This chain links TRBV27 with TRBJ1-1; 10 nucleotides agree with TRBD1. This CDR3 has 14 amino acids. Germline-derived CDR1 and CDR2 are MNHEY and SMNVEV (reference sequence). Trimming cost V 4 bases and J 4 bases; bases outside gene matches: 3. The CDR3 DNA reads as TGTGCCAGCAGTTCGGGACAGGGGCTCACTGAAGCTTTCTTT. Amino acid sequence: CASSSGQGLTEAFF.

The gene calls are TRBV9 and TRBJ2-3, with D possibly matching TRBD1 (7 bases). Trimming left V 0 bases short and J 7 bases short, with 21 bases between. In germline, CDR1 is SGDLS, CDR2 YYNGEE. The CDR3 consists of 17 residues. The CDR3 loop is CASSVAYGGRGQNTQYF. CDR3 bases: TGTGCCAGCAGCGTAGCTTACGGGGGAAGGGGGCAAAATACGCAGTATTTT.

This chain joins TRBV5-4 and TRBJ1-1; a weak D match, TRBD1 (6 bases). V was clipped by 0 bases and J by 4 bases, with 10 bases between them. The germline CDR1 and CDR2 sequences are SGHNT and YYREEE (reference sequence). The CDR3 runs to 14 residues. CDR3 nucleotides: TGTGCCAGCAGCTTGGGGGACATACGCACTGAAGCTTTCTTT. It yields the protein CASSLGDIRTEAFF. Filled out from reference TRBV5-4 and TRBJ1-1, the complete variable domain reads ETGVTQSPTHLIKTRGQQVTLRCSSQSGHNTVSWYQQALGQGPQFIFQYYREEENGRGNFPPRFSGLQFPNYSSELNVNALELDDSALYLCASSLGDIRTEAFFGQGTRLTVV.

J is TRBJ2-1 and V is TRBV5-1, with TRBD2 matching over 12 bases. V lost 0 bases and J lost 6; bases outside the gene matches: 7. This CDR3 has 17 amino acids. Germline V CDR1 and CDR2: SGHRS, YFSETQ. This chain's CDR3 is CASSLESLAGGGNEQFF. DNA of the CDR3: TGCGCCAGCAGCTTGGAGAGCCTAGCGGGAGGGGGCAATGAGCAGTTCTTC.

This clone was observed once. The V and J genes are TRBV9 and TRBJ2-3; 8 positions agree with TRBD2. CDR1 is SGDLS and CDR2 is YYNGEE in the germline V gene. The CDR3 is 16 amino acids. J lost 1 base, V lost 0 bases, and 4 bases had no gene match. CDR3 DNA: TGTGCCAGCAGCGTAGAAGACGGGAGGGGCACAGATACGCAGTATTTT. Protein sequence: CASSVEDGRGTDTQYF.

Regarding this clone: This CDR3 is also generated by other DNA sequences in the sample. The chain links TRBV29-1 to TRBJ1-2, with 9 bases fitting TRBD1. Trimming removed 6 bases from V and 2 bases from J; junction bases left unmatched: 4. Germline CDR1 SQVTM, CDR2 ANQGSEA. CDR3 length equals 13 residues. The CDR3: CSVRQGVNYGYTF. The CDR3 nucleotides read TGCAGCGTGAGACAGGGGGTAAACTATGGCTACACCTTC.

The V call is TRBV5-1, the J call TRBJ2-7; no firm D call. The length of the CDR3 is 13 residues. V lost 0 bases to trimming and J lost 2 bases, with 6 bases between them. Germline V gene lookup returns CDR1 SGHRS and CDR2 YFSETQ. CDR3 amino acids: CASSLGNPYEQYF. CDR3 DNA: TGCGCCAGCAGCTTGGGGAACCCCTACGAGCAGTACTTC.

As DNA, the CDR3 is TGTGCCAGCAGCTCCCTGGGGGGCCAAGAGACCCAGTACTTC. It yields the protein CASSSLGGQETQYF. V and J are TRBV7-3 and TRBJ2-5; tentative D call: TRBD2 (6 bases). The CDR3 runs 14 residues. The germline gives CDR1 SGHTA, CDR2 FQGTGA. V was clipped by 4 bases and J by 1 base, with 10 bases between them.

In its sample, this clone was seen a few times. V gene TRBV7-8 combines with J gene TRBJ1-1, with TRBD1 as a possible D gene (5 bases). Germline V gene data show CDR1 as SGHVS and CDR2 as FQNEAQ. The CDR3 sequence is 13 residues long. Trimming shortened V by 8 bases and J by 2 bases, and 12 bases separated the two germline ends. CDR3 coding DNA: TGTGCCAGCCTAAGGGGCAGAAACACTGAAGCTTTCTTT. Its protein is CASLRGRNTEAFF.